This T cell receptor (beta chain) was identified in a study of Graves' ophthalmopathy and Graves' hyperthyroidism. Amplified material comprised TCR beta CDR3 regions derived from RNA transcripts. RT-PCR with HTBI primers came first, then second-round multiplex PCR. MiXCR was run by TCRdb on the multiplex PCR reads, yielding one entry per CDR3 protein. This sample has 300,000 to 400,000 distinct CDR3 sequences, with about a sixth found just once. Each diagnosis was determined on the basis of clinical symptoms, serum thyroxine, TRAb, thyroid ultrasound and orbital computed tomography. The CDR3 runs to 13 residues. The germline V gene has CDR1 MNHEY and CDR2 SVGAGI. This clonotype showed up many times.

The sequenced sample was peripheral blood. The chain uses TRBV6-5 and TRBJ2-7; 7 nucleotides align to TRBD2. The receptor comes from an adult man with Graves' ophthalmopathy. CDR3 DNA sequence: TGTGACCAGGGCTCACTAGCGAGCCACGAGCAGTACTTC. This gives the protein CDQGSLASHEQYF.